These T cell receptor beta chains were read from a single sample in a study of cytomegalovirus exposure and HLA in healthy donors. Sequenced by immunoSEQ multiplex PCR; TCRdb stores in-frame clones only, minus some. This sample's clone table lists over 100,000 clones. Sequenced sample: PBMCs. The receptors were gathered from a man younger than 35 in good health and CMV-seronegative. Both conserved end residues are part of each CDR3. A D gene is named only where the DNA matches it firmly.

D	J	V	CDR3	DNA
NA	TRBJ1-2	TRBV28	CASNVRGTRGYTF	TGTGCCAGCAATGTCAGGGGTACGCGTGGCTACACCTTC
TRBD2	TRBJ2-4	TRBV28	CASSPTGEGKNIQYF	TGTGCCAGCAGCCCTACGGGGGAGGGGAAAAACATTCAGTACTTC
TRBD1	TRBJ2-7	TRBV7-9	CASSSGQGILHEQYF	TGTGCCAGCAGCTCCGGACAGGGGATTTTACACGAGCAGTACTTC
TRBD1	TRBJ2-2	TRBV6-4	CASRELTGAGELFF	TGTGCCAGCAGGGAATTGACAGGGGCCGGGGAGCTGTTTTTT
TRBD2	TRBJ2-1	TRBV12-5	CASGAGLAEDNEQFF	TGTGCTAGTGGTGCTGGACTAGCAGAGGACAATGAGCAGTTCTTC
NA	TRBJ1-5	TRBV30	CAWGYRRTTQPQHF	TGTGCCTGGGGGTACAGGCGTACTACTCAGCCCCAGCATTTT
TRBD2	TRBJ2-7	TRBV7-2	CASSHTWSPAGGGYEQYF	TGTGCCAGCAGCCATACATGGTCCCCTGCGGGAGGGGGCTACGAGCAGTACTTC
TRBD1	TRBJ1-2	TRBV18	CASSPDRNLDYTF	TGTGCCAGCTCTCCGGACAGGAACTTGGACTACACCTTC
TRBD1	TRBJ1-5	TRBV9	CASSRTGENQPQHF	TGTGCCAGCAGCCGGACAGGGGAGAATCAGCCCCAGCATTTT
TRBD2	TRBJ2-5	TRBV5-1	CASIGSSGGETQYF	TGCGCCAGCATTGGGTCTAGCGGGGGAGAGACCCAGTACTTC
TRBD2	TRBJ2-7	TRBV5-6	CASRGTSGISYEQYF	TGTGCCAGCAGGGGGACTAGCGGGATCTCCTACGAGCAGTACTTC
TRBD2	TRBJ2-1	TRBV28	CASSGLAPNHNEQFF	TGTGCCAGCAGTGGACTAGCCCCCAACCACAATGAGCAGTTCTTC
NA	TRBJ1-4	TRBV9	CASGRDEKLFF	TGTGCCAGCGGTCGGGATGAAAAACTGTTTTTT
NA	TRBJ2-7	TRBV27	CASRNDRSYEQYF	TGTGCCAGCAGGAACGACAGGTCCTACGAGCAGTACTTC
TRBD1	TRBJ2-3	TRBV6-5	CASRWTGGTDTQYF	TGTGCCAGCAGGTGGACAGGGGGCACAGATACGCAGTATTTT
NA	TRBJ2-3	TRBV27	CASRVWGGKDTDTQYF	TGTGCCAGCAGGGTCTGGGGAGGCAAGGATACAGATACGCAGTATTTT
NA	TRBJ1-1	TRBV6-5	CASSYRSEAFF	TGTGCCAGCAGTTACAGGTCGGAGGCTTTCTTT
NA	TRBJ2-1	TRBV5-1	CASSPTSGLNNEQFF	TGCGCCAGCAGCCCGACCTCGGGATTGAACAATGAGCAGTTCTTC
TRBD1	TRBJ1-5	TRBV29-1	CSVGAGGSQPQHF	TGCAGCGTTGGGGCAGGGGGAAGTCAGCCCCAGCATTTT
TRBD1	TRBJ2-3	TRBV11-3	CASSLRQGADTQYF	TGTGCCAGCAGCCTTCGACAGGGCGCAGATACGCAGTATTTT
TRBD2	TRBJ2-3	TRBV7-2	CASSTNPSLAGGTQYF	TGTGCCAGCAGCACTAATCCAAGCCTAGCGGGAGGCACGCAGTATTTT
NA	TRBJ1-5	TRBV7-6	CASSLGHNQPQHF	TGTGCCAGCAGCTTAGGACACAATCAGCCCCAGCATTTT
NA	TRBJ1-1	TRBV27	CASSLLRVNTEAFF	TGTGCCAGCAGTTTACTCCGGGTGAACACTGAAGCTTTCTTT
TRBD2	TRBJ2-3	TRBV28	CASTPGGGPKDTQYF	TGTGCCAGCACCCCTGGCGGGGGGCCAAAAGATACGCAGTATTTT
NA	TRBJ1-2	TRBV7-2	CASSSHVYGYTF	TGTGCCAGCAGCTCCCATGTCTATGGCTACACCTTC
NA	TRBJ1-2	TRBV4-3	CASSQVSGQGGYGYTF	TGCGCCAGCAGCCAAGTAAGCGGCCAAGGGGGCTATGGCTACACCTTC
NA	TRBJ1-1	TRBV27	CASRWPGQNTEAFF	TGTGCCAGCAGATGGCCGGGACAGAACACTGAAGCTTTCTTT
TRBD1	TRBJ1-5	TRBV5-8	CASSLGQGGMLPQHF	TGTGCCAGCAGCTTGGGACAGGGGGGGATGTTGCCCCAGCATTTT
TRBD2	TRBJ2-5	TRBV11-3	CASSLRSSGSTETQYF	TGTGCCAGCAGCTTAAGGTCTAGCGGGAGCACGGAGACCCAGTACTTC
NA	TRBJ1-5	TRBV27	CASSLFRGVNQPQHF	TGTGCCAGCAGTTTATTTAGAGGCGTAAATCAGCCCCAGCATTTT
TRBD1	TRBJ1-2	TRBV11-2	CASSRDREYGYTF	TGTGCCAGCAGCCGGGACAGGGAATACGGCTACACCTTC
NA	TRBJ1-1	TRBV4-3	CASSLSGFRETEAFF	TGCGCCAGCAGCCTCTCGGGATTTCGGGAGACTGAAGCTTTCTTT
TRBD1	TRBJ1-4	TRBV6-6	CASIASRGQGGEKLFF	TGTGCCAGCATTGCATCCCGGGGACAGGGTGGGGAAAAACTGTTTTTT
NA	TRBJ2-3	TRBV5-4	CASSFSARPDTQYF	TGTGCCAGCAGCTTCAGTGCACGTCCGGATACGCAGTATTTT
NA	TRBJ2-7	TRBV7-2	CASYSRYYEQYF	TGTGCCAGCTACTCTCGTTACTACGAGCAGTACTTC
NA	TRBJ2-7	TRBV29-1	CSVDVRGSEQYF	TGCAGCGTTGACGTCAGGGGTAGCGAGCAGTACTTC
NA	TRBJ2-1	TRBV9	CASSVLGDNEQFF	TGTGCCAGCAGCGTCCTCGGTGACAATGAGCAGTTCTTC
TRBD1	TRBJ1-1	TRBV7-9	CASSSRQGDAEAFF	TGTGCCAGCAGCTCAAGACAGGGGGACGCTGAAGCTTTCTTT
TRBD1	TRBJ2-6	TRBV7-9	CASSLHGQGALLGANVLTF	TGTGCCAGCAGCTTACACGGACAGGGGGCGCTTTTGGGGGCCAACGTCCTGACTTTC
NA	TRBJ2-1	TRBV28	CASSLTGTYNEQFF	TGTGCCAGCAGTTTAACCGGGACCTACAATGAGCAGTTCTTC
NA	TRBJ2-3	TRBV6-6	CASSYQQGVGTDTQYF	TGTGCCAGCAGTTACCAACAGGGAGTTGGCACAGATACGCAGTATTTT